The 28 T cell receptor beta chains below were found in one sample sequenced in a study of T cells in Graves' hyperthyroidism and ophthalmopathy. Authors of the study amplified TCR beta CDR3 regions from RNA transcripts. HTBI primers were used for first-round RT-PCR of the TCR CDR3. MiXCR, run by TCRdb on the multiplex PCR reads, gives a single entry per CDR3 protein. The sample yields about 200,000 distinct CDR3 sequences, approximately 16% seen once. Sequenced input: blood. The receptors were gathered from a woman in her forties or fifties with Graves' hyperthyroidism.

This clonotype appeared many times. The J gene is TRBJ2-1, the V gene TRBV5-1; 10 nucleotides agree with TRBD2. The trim removed 7 bases at V and 11 bases at J, leaving 12 bases unmatched. The CDR3 is 14 residues long. Germline assignment: CDR1 SGHRS and CDR2 YFSETQ. The chain's CDR3 is CASGDQKGLAQQFF. The DNA for the CDR3 is TGCGCCAGCGGGGACCAAAAGGGACTAGCGCAGCAGTTCTTC.

The chain carries TRBV6-2 or TRBV6-3 and TRBJ2-1; a weak D match, TRBD2 (6 bases). This CDR3 is 14 amino acids long. Trimming removed 5 bases from V and 9 bases from J, with 17 bases in between. Per the germline V gene, CDR1 is MNHEY and CDR2 is SVGEGT. CDR3 region: CASSDPRRGTEQFF. The CDR3 region has the DNA TGTGCCAGCAGTGACCCCAGGAGGGGAACTGAGCAGTTCTTC.

This clonotype was seen repeatedly, ten times or more. This chain joins TRBV18 and TRBJ2-1, with a tentative D call TRBD2 (5 bases). The germline V gene has CDR1 KGHSH and CDR2 LQKENI. This CDR3 has 16 residues. Trimming stripped 2 bases from V and 1 base from J, with 12 bases between. The CDR3, as DNA: TGTGCCAGCTCACCAAGCCGGGGAACATCCTACAATGAGCAGTTCTTC. It encodes CASSPSRGTSYNEQFF.

In its sample, this clonotype was seen many times. This rearrangement joins TRBV3-1 to TRBJ2-7, with 12 bases identical to TRBD2. V was clipped by 2 bases and J by 6 bases; unmatched bases: 5. The CDR3 is 15 amino acids. In germline, CDR1 is LGHDT, CDR2 YNNKEL (reference sequence). CDR3 sequence reads: CASSQNTGLAGEQYF. CDR3 nucleotide sequence: TGTGCCAGCAGCCAAAATACGGGACTAGCGGGCGAGCAGTACTTC.

The chain carries TRBV19 and TRBJ2-1; D might be TRBD2 (6 bases). This CDR3 region has 14 residues. Germline CDR1 is LNHDA and CDR2 is SQIVND (reference sequence). Trimming removed 7 bases at V and 2 bases at J, with 12 bases between. Written as DNA, the CDR3 is TGTGCCAGTACGGAGGGTTCACCCTACAATGAGCAGTTCTTC. Encoded protein: CASTEGSPYNEQFF.

At least ten counts were recorded for this clonotype. J is TRBJ1-3 and V is TRBV3-1; D is uncertain. The CDR3 totals 12 residues. Germline CDR1 reads LGHDT; CDR2 reads YNNKEL (reference sequence). Trimming stripped 5 bases from V and 4 bases from J, with 6 bases between. In nucleotides, the CDR3 is TGTGCCAGCAGCGCGGGGGGAAACACCATATATTTT. Its protein product is CASSAGGNTIYF.

Many counts were recorded for this clonotype. The J gene is TRBJ2-5, the V gene TRBV30, with 12 nucleotides matching TRBD2. Germline trimming cut 0 bases from V and 5 bases from J; bases unmatched to any gene: 7. The germline V gene encodes CDR1 GTSNPN and CDR2 SVGIG (reference sequence). This CDR3 has 16 amino acids. CDR3 nucleotide sequence: TGTGCCTGGAGTGTAACTAGCGGGAGGCCAGGGGAGACCCAGTACTTC. This codes for CAWSVTSGRPGETQYF.

The sample holds many counts of this clonotype. This chain links TRBV7-6 with TRBJ1-5; D ambiguous. This CDR3 spans 16 amino acids. Germline assignment: CDR1 SGHVS and CDR2 FNYEAQ. V lost 1 base and J 0 bases, leaving 10 bases between the germline ends. The CDR3 loop is CASSLGGSASNQPQHF. CDR3 DNA: TGTGCCAGCAGCTTAGGCGGCTCGGCTAGCAATCAGCCCCAGCATTTT.

This clonotype was seen repeatedly, ten times or more. This chain connects TRBV20-1 to TRBJ2-1; D unresolved. The CDR3 loop spans 12 amino acids. Trimming stripped 3 bases from V and 5 bases from J, with 8 bases between. Germline CDR1 DFQATT, CDR2 SNEGSKA (reference sequence). CDR3 amino acids: CSARLSDNEQFF. CDR3 in DNA: TGCAGTGCTAGGTTGAGCGACAATGAGCAGTTCTTC.

There are many counts of this clonotype. Here the CDR3 reads CASGTGGFDYGYTF. CDR3 DNA: TGTGCCAGCGGGACAGGGGGCTTTGACTATGGCTACACCTTC. V gene TRBV6-1 combines with J gene TRBJ1-2; 12 positions match TRBD1. Germline lookup yields CDR1 MNHNS and CDR2 SASEGT. The CDR3 covers 14 residues. Unmatched junction bases numbered 4, after V lost 8 bases and J lost 3 bases.

A few counts support this clonotype. CDR3 sequence (DNA): TGCGCCAGCAGACTATCCGGGACTAGCGGGAGGAGTCCCTACAATGAGCAGTTCTTC. Its translation is CASRLSGTSGRSPYNEQFF. The chain couples TRBV5-1 to TRBJ2-1, with 15 positions matching TRBD2. This CDR3 contains 19 residues. V was pared by 5 bases and J by 2 bases, with 11 bases of the junction left unmatched. Germline CDR1 is SGHRS and CDR2 is YFSETQ.

The chain links TRBV13 to TRBJ1-1; D gene ambiguous. Germline assignment: CDR1 PRHDT and CDR2 FYEKMQ (reference sequence). Trimming took off 3 bases at V and 2 bases at J, with 10 bases between the two ends. This CDR3 region has 14 residues. CDR3 region: CASSLAGFNTEAFF. CDR3 coding DNA: TGTGCCAGCAGCTTGGCCGGGTTCAACACTGAAGCTTTCTTT.

The chain is built from TRBV30 and TRBJ1-4; D unresolved. This CDR3 is 15 amino acids long. V lost 2 bases and J lost 7, with 17 bases in between. CDR1 GTSNPN and CDR2 SVGIG come from the germline V gene (reference sequence). Here the CDR3 reads CAWSSDGENVEKLFF. The CDR3 DNA is TGTGCCTGGAGTTCAGATGGCGAGAATGTTGAAAAACTGTTTTTT.

This clonotype appeared many times. The gene calls are TRBV5-1 and TRBJ1-1; D uncertain. Germline assignment: CDR1 SGHRS and CDR2 YFSETQ. This CDR3 is 14 amino acids long. V was clipped by 4 bases and J by 6 bases, with 16 bases between them. The CDR3 DNA sequence: TGCGCCAGCAGCCCGAGAATGGAAAAGTCTGAAGCTTTCTTT. It codes for CASSPRMEKSEAFF.

The table lists this clonotype with a few counts. The J gene is TRBJ2-7, the V gene TRBV5-4; 8 bases are shared with TRBD1. The germline gives CDR1 SGHNT, CDR2 YYREEE (reference sequence). V gave up 5 bases and J gave up 3 bases; unmatched junction bases: 4. The CDR3 consists of 13 residues. Here the CDR3 DNA reads TGTGCCAGCAGACAGGACAGGGTCTACGAGCAGTACTTC. Amino acid sequence: CASRQDRVYEQYF.

This clonotype was picked up many times. CDR3 sequence (DNA): TGTGCCACCAGTGATAGGGGGAAGGGACAGTATGGCTACACCTTC. Translation gives CATSDRGKGQYGYTF. The chain employs TRBV24-1 and TRBJ1-2; 7 positions agree with TRBD1. This CDR3 has 15 residues. Unmatched junction bases numbered 8, after V lost 3 bases and J lost 5 bases. Germline V gene data show CDR1 as KGHDR and CDR2 as SFDVKD.

This clonotype was counted between two and nine times. V gene TRBV10-2 combines with J gene TRBJ1-5; 12 nucleotides agree with TRBD1. This CDR3 comprises 18 residues. Germline CDR1 is WSHSY and CDR2 is SAAADI. Unmatched junction bases numbered 7, after V lost 3 bases and J lost 1 base. The CDR3, as DNA: TGCGCCAGCAGTGATGGGGACAGGGGGCGACTAAGCAATCAGCCCCAGCATTTT. Encoded protein: CASSDGDRGRLSNQPQHF.

This clonotype was observed at least ten times. The rearrangement joins TRBV12-3 or TRBV12-4 to TRBJ1-2, with 10 bases aligning to TRBD1. V shed 6 bases, J shed 2 bases, and the junction held 3 bases outside the gene matches. CDR3 length: 14 amino acids. CDR3 coding DNA: TGTGCCAGCAGCAAGGGACAGGGGAACTATGGCTACACCTTC. It codes for CASSKGQGNYGYTF.

The rearrangement uses TRBV20-1 and TRBJ2-2; the D gene is possibly TRBD2 (6 bases). CDR3 length: 14 residues. V lost 1 base to trimming and J lost 6 bases, with 12 bases between them. From germline, CDR1 is DFQATT and CDR2 SNEGSKA (reference sequence). This CDR3 is CSARVRPGAGELFF. Written as DNA, the CDR3 is TGCAGTGCTAGAGTGCGACCGGGAGCCGGGGAGCTGTTTTTT.

There are many counts of this clonotype. This chain joins TRBV3-1 and TRBJ2-2, with 8 positions matching TRBD1. Unmatched junction bases numbered 3, after V lost 1 base and J lost 5 bases. The CDR3 is made up of 15 amino acids. Germline V gene sequence: CDR1 LGHDT, CDR2 YNNKEL (reference sequence). The CDR3 nucleotides read TGTGCCAGCAGCCAAGGACAGGGGAGTACCGGGGAGCTGTTTTTT. Translated, it gives CASSQGQGSTGELFF.

This clonotype appeared many times. V gene TRBV7-2 combines with J gene TRBJ2-3, with a tentative D call TRBD2 (7 bases). The CDR3 spans 16 residues. CDR1 and CDR2 from the germline V gene are SGHTA and FQGNSA. Deletions cut 3 bases from V and 4 bases from J, with 17 bases between. This CDR3 is CASSFKAGSGADTQYF. DNA for the CDR3: TGTGCCAGCAGCTTCAAAGCGGGGTCAGGGGCAGATACGCAGTATTTT.

This clonotype was seen only a few times. The chain carries TRBV5-1 and TRBJ1-1; a weak D match, TRBD1 (5 bases). This CDR3 has 16 amino acids. The V end lost 4 bases, the J end lost 4 bases, and 20 bases lay between the germline ends. Germline CDR1 SGHRS, CDR2 YFSETQ. For the CDR3, the DNA is TGCGCCAGCAGCGCCGGGGTCGCCCTCGGGGGCACTGAAGCTTTCTTT. It is translated as CASSAGVALGGTEAFF.

V and J are TRBV5-1 and TRBJ2-3; D unresolved. From germline, CDR1 is SGHRS and CDR2 YFSETQ. V lost 4 bases to trimming and J lost 4 bases, with 10 bases between them. The CDR3 has 13 residues. The CDR3 DNA reads as TGCGCCAGCAGCCCGACCCCTCCAGATACGCAGTATTTT. It encodes CASSPTPPDTQYF.

In its sample, this clonotype was seen many times. V and J are TRBV11-2 and TRBJ2-1; 9 bases agree with TRBD2. This CDR3 is built from 15 residues. Per germline, CDR1 SGHAT and CDR2 FQNNGV. V was pared by 2 bases and J by 2 bases, with 1 base of the junction left unmatched. The CDR3 bases are TGTGCCAGCAGCTTAATAGCGGGAGCCTACAATGAGCAGTTCTTC. It specifies CASSLIAGAYNEQFF. Variable domain in full (rest from reference TRBV11-2 and TRBJ2-1): EAGVAQSPRYKIIEKRQSVAFWCNPISGHATLYWYQQILGQGPKLLIQFQNNGVVDDSQLPKDRFSAERLKGVDSTLKIQPAKLEDSAVYLCASSLIAGAYNEQFFGPGTRLTVL.

This clonotype was detected ten times or more. This chain connects TRBV6-2 or TRBV6-3 to TRBJ2-6; 9 nucleotides align to TRBD1. Germline CDR1 and CDR2: MNHEY and SVGEGT. Trimming at V came to 0 bases and at J to 0 bases, leaving 9 bases not matched to a gene. This CDR3 is 20 amino acids long. The CDR3 sequence: CASSYSTGTGLLSGANVLTF. The CDR3 coding sequence is TGTGCCAGCAGTTACTCAACGGGGACAGGGCTCCTCTCTGGGGCCAACGTCCTGACTTTC.

This clonotype was detected ten times or more. This chain joins TRBV29-1 and TRBJ1-1, with 10 positions matching TRBD1. The CDR3 sequence is 15 residues long. Germline CDR1 reads SQVTM; CDR2 reads ANQGSEA. Germline trimming cut 6 bases from V and 0 bases from J; bases unmatched to any gene: 7. The CDR3 DNA sequence: TGCAGCGTGGACAGGGGGTCTACCCTGAACACTGAAGCTTTCTTT. This codes for CSVDRGSTLNTEAFF. Together with reference TRBV29-1 and TRBJ1-1, the CDR3 gives the full variable domain: SAVISQKPSRDICQRGTSLTIQCQVDSQVTMMFWYRQQPGQSLTLIATANQGSEATYESGFVIDKFPISRPNLTFSTLTVSNMSPEDSSIYLCSVDRGSTLNTEAFFGQGTRLTVV.

This clonotype was observed once. The V gene is TRBV2, the J gene TRBJ2-7; 10 bases fit TRBD2. Germline CDR1 and CDR2: SNHLY and FYNNEI. V was clipped by 8 bases and J by 0 bases; unmatched bases: 4. CDR3 length equals 14 residues. The CDR3 reads CASLSGRASYEQYF. The DNA of the CDR3 is TGTGCCAGCCTAAGCGGGAGGGCCTCCTACGAGCAGTACTTC.

The J gene is TRBJ2-1, the V gene TRBV3-1; tentative D call: TRBD2 (6 bases). The CDR3 has 15 residues. From germline, CDR1 is LGHDT and CDR2 YNNKEL (reference sequence). V lost 3 bases to trimming and J lost 1 base, with 10 bases between them. The DNA of the CDR3 is TGTGCCAGCAGCCAGTATCGGGAGTCCTACAATGAGCAGTTCTTC. Translating it yields CASSQYRESYNEQFF.